A single sample is the source of the 18 T cell receptor beta chains below, sequenced in a study of human T cells and chemical hapten exposure. TCRdb re-called the RACE reads through MiXCR, storing one row per CDR3 protein. The data contain nearly 95,000 distinct CDR3 sequences, approximately 11% of them singletons. Described time point: patch test 2, 6 weeks after DPC sensitization. Regarding treatment: therapeutic diphenylcyclopropenone sensitization with weekly scalp DPC. Source: whole blood, taken in connection with sensitization to the hapten diphenylcyclopropenone (DPC). Every receptor here comes from a man aged 40-49 years with alopecia areata. Some clones in this sample may be carry-over from other donors' samples.

This chain joins TRBV7-2 and TRBJ2-3, with 7 bases aligning to TRBD2. CDR1 is SGHTA, CDR2 FQGNSA, per germline. Trimming at V came to 6 bases and at J to 4 bases, leaving 10 bases not matched to a gene. The CDR3 spans 15 residues. In DNA, the CDR3 is TGTGCCAGCAGTGCGGGGGTGGGCTCGGCAGATACGCAGTATTTT. This encodes CASSAGVGSADTQYF.

The chain recombines TRBV29-1 with TRBJ1-1; 10 bases fit TRBD1. Germline CDR1 reads SQVTM; CDR2 reads ANQGSEA. There are 14 residues in the CDR3. V trimming: 5 bases; J trimming: 3 bases; junction bases outside the gene matches: 6. CDR3 sequence: CSVIPGQGHTEAFF. In nucleotides, the CDR3 is TGCAGCGTTATTCCGGGACAGGGGCACACTGAAGCTTTCTTT.

This clonotype appeared many times. This chain joins TRBV7-2 and TRBJ2-3; 7 nucleotides align to TRBD2. The V segment lost 6 bases and the J segment 2 bases; nucleotides outside the gene matches: 14. Per the germline V gene, CDR1 is SGHTA and CDR2 is FQGNSA. CDR3 size: 17 residues. DNA of the CDR3: TGTGCCAGCAGTCTCCCCAGGGTCGGGAGGCTCACAGATACGCAGTATTTT. Protein sequence: CASSLPRVGRLTDTQYF.

This clonotype was seen at least ten times. V and J are TRBV6-5 and TRBJ2-3, with 7 nucleotides matching TRBD1. V lost 4 bases to trimming and J lost 2 bases; unmatched junction nucleotides: 3. This CDR3 has 14 residues. Germline CDR1 is MNHEY and CDR2 is SVGAGI. Written as DNA, the CDR3 is TGTGCCAGCAGTTGGGGACAGATCACAGATACGCAGTATTTT. Translated: CASSWGQITDTQYF.

The rearrangement uses TRBV7-2 and TRBJ1-3, with D possibly TRBD1 on 5 matching bases. With 6 bases removed from V and 8 bases from J, the gap between germline ends came to 11 bases. Germline assignment: CDR1 SGHTA and CDR2 FQGNSA. The CDR3 loop spans 12 amino acids. CDR3 coding DNA: TGTGCCAGCAGGGGCAGGGCAGACACCATATATTTT. This encodes CASRGRADTIYF.

The table lists this clonotype with a few counts. The chain links TRBV6-2 or TRBV6-3 to TRBJ2-7; D might be TRBD1 (6 bases). The CDR3 sequence is 15 residues long. V lost 2 bases, J lost 2 bases, and 13 bases lay in between. Per germline, CDR1 MNHEY and CDR2 SVGEGT. CDR3 amino acids: CASSYKTGPTYEQYV. In DNA form, the CDR3 reads TGTGCCAGCAGTTACAAGACAGGCCCAACCTACGAGCAGTACGTC.

The chain has TRBV6-2 or TRBV6-3 and TRBJ2-5, with TRBD2 matching 11 bases. J lost 2 bases, V lost 2 bases, and 10 bases had no gene match. Per the germline V gene, CDR1 is MNHEY and CDR2 is SVGEGT. The CDR3 is made up of 18 amino acids. The CDR3 DNA follows: TGTGCCAGCAGTTACGAGACTGGCCTAGCGGGAGGACAAGAGACCCAGTACTTC. This gives the protein CASSYETGLAGGQETQYF.

The rearrangement links TRBV20-1 to TRBJ2-3; 9 bases match TRBD2. The germline V gene encodes CDR1 DFQATT and CDR2 SNEGSKA (reference sequence). With V trimmed by 5 bases and J by 5 bases, 11 bases remained unmatched. The CDR3 spans 15 residues. The CDR3 loop reads CSAYSLREGRDTQYF. In DNA, the CDR3 is TGCAGTGCTTACTCGCTGCGGGAGGGAAGAGATACGCAGTATTTT.

This clonotype has at least ten counts. The rearrangement uses TRBV9 and TRBJ2-7, with TRBD2 matching over 11 bases. The V gene's germline CDR1 is SGDLS and CDR2 YYNGEE. After removal of 3 bases from V and 2 bases from J, the junction contained 10 bases not matched to a gene. This CDR3 is 17 amino acids long. In DNA, the CDR3 is TGTGCCAGCAGCGCAGAGGAACTAGCGGGGGCTCCCTACGAGCAGTACTTC. It yields the protein CASSAEELAGAPYEQYF.

CDR3 sequence: CASSQVSGRAFGEQFF. The DNA for the CDR3 is TGTGCCAGCAGCCAAGTAAGCGGGAGGGCCTTTGGTGAGCAGTTCTTC. The genes are TRBV3-1 and TRBJ2-1, with TRBD2 matching 10 bases. V shed 1 base and J 9 bases; nucleotides not matched to a gene: 9. Germline lookup yields CDR1 LGHDT and CDR2 YNNKEL (reference sequence). CDR3 length: 16 amino acids.

V and J are TRBV5-1 and TRBJ2-5; possible D gene TRBD2, 6 bases. The CDR3 is 17 amino acids. Trimming pared 4 bases from V and 5 bases from J, leaving 24 bases between. Germline CDR1 and CDR2: SGHRS and YFSETQ. The CDR3 DNA is TGCGCCAGCAGCCCCACGGGATTCGGGAGAGTTGATGAGACCCAGTACTTC. Amino acid sequence: CASSPTGFGRVDETQYF.

This clonotype showed up just a few times. The gene calls are TRBV30 and TRBJ1-5; TRBD1 might be the D (5 bases). Trimming took 1 base from V and 0 from J, leaving 16 bases between them. CDR3 length equals 17 residues. CDR1 and CDR2 (germline): GTSNPN, SVGIG (reference sequence). The CDR3 protein is CAWSDPNPTGSNQPQHF. CDR3 nucleotide sequence: TGTGCCTGGAGTGATCCGAACCCTACAGGTAGCAATCAGCCCCAGCATTTT.

The table lists this clonotype with a few counts. The chain couples TRBV7-2 to TRBJ1-3; tentative D call: TRBD1 (5 bases). The germline V gene has CDR1 SGHTA and CDR2 FQGNSA. This CDR3 comprises 17 residues. V lost 5 bases, J lost 2 bases, and 19 bases lay in between. The CDR3 region is CASSAYLRGATGNTIYF. Written as DNA, the CDR3 is TGTGCCAGCAGCGCATACCTCCGGGGCGCGACTGGAAACACCATATATTTT.

The table lists this clonotype with a count of one. J is TRBJ2-2 and V is TRBV27; 7 bases fit TRBD2. CDR1 is MNHEY, CDR2 SMNVEV, per germline (reference sequence). The length of the CDR3 is 14 residues. V trimming: 6 bases; J trimming: 6 bases; junction bases outside the gene matches: 7. The CDR3 here is CASRLIREAGELFF. DNA for the CDR3: TGTGCCAGCAGACTTATACGGGAGGCCGGGGAGCTGTTTTTT.

This clonotype was counted only a few times. The chain recombines TRBV10-3 with TRBJ2-7, with 7 positions matching TRBD1. Germline values: CDR1 ENHRY, CDR2 SYGVKD. J was trimmed by 3 bases and V by 6 bases; bases with no gene match: 5. The CDR3 spans 13 residues. The CDR3: CAISRDRNYEQYF. CDR3 sequence (DNA): TGTGCCATCAGCCGGGACAGAAACTACGAGCAGTACTTC.

This clonotype was observed many times. This chain joins TRBV30 and TRBJ1-4, with 8 bases aligning to TRBD1. V dropped 8 bases and J dropped 0; count of bases not matched to a gene: 14. Germline CDR1 is GTSNPN and CDR2 is SVGIG (reference sequence). This CDR3 comprises 17 residues. CDR3 residues: CATNLGQAVTTNEKLFF. The CDR3 DNA reads as TGTGCCACAAATCTGGGACAGGCCGTTACAACTAATGAAAAACTGTTTTTT. The variable domain in full, completed from reference TRBV30 and TRBJ1-4, reads SQTIHQWPATLVQPVGSPLSLECTVEGTSNPNLYWYRQAAGRGLQLLFYSVGIGQISSEVPQNLSASRPQDRQFILSSKKLLLSDSGFYLCATNLGQAVTTNEKLFFGSGTQLSVL.

The table lists this clonotype with a few counts. V and J are TRBV7-3 and TRBJ2-1; possible D gene TRBD2, 6 bases. The CDR3 is made up of 15 amino acids. Trimming shortened V by 0 bases and J by 8 bases, and 14 bases separated the two germline ends. The germline gives CDR1 SGHTA, CDR2 FQGTGA. The CDR3 reads CASSLTGDFRDEQFF. CDR3 in DNA: TGTGCCAGCAGCTTAACAGGGGACTTCCGCGATGAGCAGTTCTTC.

This sequence joins TRBV6-2 or TRBV6-3 and TRBJ2-2, with 12 bases matching TRBD2. The V and J ends lost 5 bases and 8 bases, in that order; junction bases with no gene match: 6. CDR1 is MNHEY, CDR2 SVGEGT, per germline. The length of the CDR3 is 15 residues. CDR3 DNA sequence: TGTGCCAGCAGTACCAGGACTAGCGGGATTGGGGAGCTGTTTTTT. This encodes CASSTRTSGIGELFF.